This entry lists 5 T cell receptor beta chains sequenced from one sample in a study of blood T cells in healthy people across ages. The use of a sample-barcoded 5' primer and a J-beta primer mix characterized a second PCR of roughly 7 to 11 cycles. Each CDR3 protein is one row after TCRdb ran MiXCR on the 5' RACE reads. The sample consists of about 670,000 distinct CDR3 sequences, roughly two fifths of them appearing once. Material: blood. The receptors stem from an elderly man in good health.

The CDR3 here is CSARDSEAFF. For the CDR3, the DNA is TGCAGCGCTCGGGACAGTGAAGCTTTCTTT. The chain links TRBV29-1 to TRBJ1-1; TRBD1 aligns across 7 bases. The CDR3 is 10 residues long. The germline V gene encodes CDR1 SQVTM and CDR2 ANQGSEA. The V gene end was trimmed by 7 bases and the J gene end by 7 bases; junction bases not matched to a gene: 3.

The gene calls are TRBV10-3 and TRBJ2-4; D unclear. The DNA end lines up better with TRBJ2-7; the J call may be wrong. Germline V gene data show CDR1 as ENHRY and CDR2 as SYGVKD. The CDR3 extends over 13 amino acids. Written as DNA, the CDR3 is TGTGCCATCAGCCGGGCCCTACCCTCCGAGCAGTACTTC. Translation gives CAISRALPSEQYF.

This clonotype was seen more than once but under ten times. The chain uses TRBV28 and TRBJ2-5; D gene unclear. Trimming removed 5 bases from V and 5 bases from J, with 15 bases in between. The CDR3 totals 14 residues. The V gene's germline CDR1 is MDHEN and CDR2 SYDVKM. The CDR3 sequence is CASSPSRFRETQYF. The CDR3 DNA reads TGTGCCAGCAGTCCCAGTCGGTTTCGGGAGACCCAGTACTTC.

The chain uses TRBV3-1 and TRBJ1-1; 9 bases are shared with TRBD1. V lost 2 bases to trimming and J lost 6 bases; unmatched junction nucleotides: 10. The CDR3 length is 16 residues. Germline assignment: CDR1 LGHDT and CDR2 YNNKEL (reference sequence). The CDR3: CASSQWGTGYLAEAFF. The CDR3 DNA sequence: TGTGCCAGCAGCCAATGGGGGACAGGGTATTTAGCTGAAGCTTTCTTT.

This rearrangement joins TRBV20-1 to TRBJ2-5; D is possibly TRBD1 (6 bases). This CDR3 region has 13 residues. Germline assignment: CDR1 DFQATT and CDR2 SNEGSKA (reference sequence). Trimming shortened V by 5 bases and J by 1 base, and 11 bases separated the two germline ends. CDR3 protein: CSAFRDTQETQYF. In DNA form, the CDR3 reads TGCAGTGCTTTCCGGGACACCCAAGAGACCCAGTACTTC.